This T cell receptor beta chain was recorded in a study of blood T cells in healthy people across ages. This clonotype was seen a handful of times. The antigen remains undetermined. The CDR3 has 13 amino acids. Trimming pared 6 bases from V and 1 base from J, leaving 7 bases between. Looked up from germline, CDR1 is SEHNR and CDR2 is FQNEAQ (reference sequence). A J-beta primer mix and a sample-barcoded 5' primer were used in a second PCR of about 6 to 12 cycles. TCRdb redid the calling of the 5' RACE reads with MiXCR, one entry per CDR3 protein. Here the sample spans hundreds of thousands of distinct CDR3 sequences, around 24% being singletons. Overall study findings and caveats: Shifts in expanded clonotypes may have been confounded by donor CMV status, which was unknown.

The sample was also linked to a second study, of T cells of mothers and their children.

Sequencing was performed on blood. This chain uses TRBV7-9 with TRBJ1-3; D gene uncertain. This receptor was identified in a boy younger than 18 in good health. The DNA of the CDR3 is TGTGCCAGCAGGGAAGGGTCTGGAAACACCATATATTTT. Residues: CASREGSGNTIYF.